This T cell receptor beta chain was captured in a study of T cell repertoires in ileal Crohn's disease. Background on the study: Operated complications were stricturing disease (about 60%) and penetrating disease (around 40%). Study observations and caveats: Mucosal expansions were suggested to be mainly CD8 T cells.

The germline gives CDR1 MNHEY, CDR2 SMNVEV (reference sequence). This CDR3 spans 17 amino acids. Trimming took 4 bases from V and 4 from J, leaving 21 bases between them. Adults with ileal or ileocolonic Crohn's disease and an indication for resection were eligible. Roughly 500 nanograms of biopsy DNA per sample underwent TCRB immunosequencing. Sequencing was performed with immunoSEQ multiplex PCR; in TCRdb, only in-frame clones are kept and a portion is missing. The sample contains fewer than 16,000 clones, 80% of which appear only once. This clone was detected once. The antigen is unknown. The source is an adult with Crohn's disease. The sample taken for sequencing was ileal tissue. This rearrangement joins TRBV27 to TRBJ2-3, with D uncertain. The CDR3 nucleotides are TGTGCCAGCAGTTCCCCCCGACTGTCACAATGGGCAGATACGCAGTATTTT. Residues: CASSSPRLSQWADTQYF.